Following are 18 T cell receptor beta chains from one sample sequenced in a study of blood T cell repertoires in COVID-19. The method was immunoSEQ multiplex PCR; TCRdb's version includes in-frame clones alone and lacks a portion of them. The repertoire has some 220,000 clones, roughly four fifths of them found once; the top ten carry over 4%. Source material: peripheral blood. Receptors were obtained from a woman between 65 and 79 years old with COVID-19, enrolled during active disease.

The chain carries TRBV2 and TRBJ2-7, with D maybe TRBD2 (7 bases). In germline, CDR1 is SNHLY, CDR2 FYNNEI. The germline V and J ends were trimmed by 6 bases and 3 bases, with 21 bases remaining between them. The CDR3 covers 16 residues. The CDR3 nucleotides read TGTGCCAGCAGAGGGGGAGGGGCCGAACGGAGCTACGAGCAGTACTTC. This encodes CASRGGGAERSYEQYF.

The rearrangement links TRBV5-4 to TRBJ1-4, with 10 nucleotides matching TRBD1. CDR1 SGHNT and CDR2 YYREEE come from the germline V gene (reference sequence). This CDR3 spans 17 amino acids. V shed 2 bases and J 0 bases; nucleotides not matched to a gene: 4. CDR3 sequence (DNA): TGTGCCAGCAGCTTTAGGACAGGGGGTGCAACTAATGAAAAACTGTTTTTT. As protein: CASSFRTGGATNEKLFF.

The gene calls are TRBV10-3 and TRBJ2-7; D is perhaps TRBD1 (6 bases). V was clipped by 4 bases and J by 1 base, with 11 bases between them. Germline assignment: CDR1 ENHRY and CDR2 SYGVKD. The CDR3 is made up of 14 amino acids. The CDR3 DNA sequence: TGTGCCATCAGTGCGGACAGCGGATCCTACGAGCAGTACTTC. Residues: CAISADSGSYEQYF.

This clone occurred a few times. The chain combines TRBV9 with TRBJ2-1; 11 bases line up with TRBD2. Looked up from germline, CDR1 is SGDLS and CDR2 is YYNGEE. V lost 6 bases and J lost 6; bases outside the gene matches: 8. CDR3 length equals 15 residues. This chain's CDR3 is CASTLAGVSGNEQFF. CDR3 DNA sequence: TGTGCCAGCACACTAGCGGGAGTCAGTGGCAATGAGCAGTTCTTC.

This chain joins TRBV10-3 and TRBJ1-3; 10 bases are shared with TRBD1. V shed 10 bases and J 2 bases; nucleotides not matched to a gene: 5. The CDR3 covers 14 residues. CDR1 is ENHRY and CDR2 is SYGVKD in the germline V gene. CDR3 sequence reads: CATRQGATGNTIYF. CDR3 DNA: TGTGCCACGCGACAGGGGGCTACTGGAAACACCATATATTTT.

The genes are TRBV19 and TRBJ2-5, with 9 bases fitting TRBD2. CDR3 length equals 15 residues. From germline, CDR1 is LNHDA and CDR2 SQIVND (reference sequence). V shed 2 bases and J 0 bases; nucleotides not matched to a gene: 1. CDR3: CASSIWTSDQETQYF. The CDR3 nucleotides are TGTGCCAGTAGTATATGGACTAGCGACCAAGAGACCCAGTACTTC.

The gene calls are TRBV29-1 and TRBJ2-3, with 8 bases fitting TRBD2. The germline V gene has CDR1 SQVTM and CDR2 ANQGSEA. The CDR3 runs to 14 residues. With 6 bases clipped from V and 1 base from J, the junction kept 6 bases outside the gene matches. The CDR3 reads CSVTGTRGTDTQYF. The CDR3 DNA reads as TGCAGCGTGACCGGGACTAGAGGCACAGATACGCAGTATTTT.

V and J are TRBV24-1 and TRBJ1-5; 11 bases match TRBD1. The CDR3 extends over 16 amino acids. J lost 3 bases, V lost 2 bases, and 2 bases had no gene match. Germline lookup yields CDR1 KGHDR and CDR2 SFDVKD. CDR3 protein: CATSDSGQGANQPQHF. The CDR3, as DNA: TGTGCCACCAGTGATTCTGGACAGGGGGCCAATCAGCCCCAGCATTTT.

The chain links TRBV5-6 to TRBJ1-2, with unresolved D. Between the trimmed V and J ends, which lost 1 base and 6 bases, there was a span of 13 bases. From germline, CDR1 is SGHDT and CDR2 YYEEEE. This CDR3 is 14 amino acids long. DNA for the CDR3: TGTGCCAGCAGCTTGCCAGAGGCCTTCGATGGCTACACCTTC. This sequence encodes CASSLPEAFDGYTF.

This clone has only a few counts. The chain carries TRBV5-4 and TRBJ1-5; 8 positions agree with TRBD1. The trim removed 5 bases at V and 5 bases at J, leaving 9 bases unmatched. CDR3 size: 15 residues. Germline CDR1 SGHNT, CDR2 YYREEE (reference sequence). The CDR3 DNA reads as TGTGCCAGCAGGGAGGACAGGGTGGGAGATCAGCCCCAGCATTTT. It yields the protein CASREDRVGDQPQHF. The whole variable domain, remainder taken from reference TRBV5-4 and TRBJ1-5, is ETGVTQSPTHLIKTRGQQVTLRCSSQSGHNTVSWYQQALGQGPQFIFQYYREEENGRGNFPPRFSGLQFPNYSSELNVNALELDDSALYLCASREDRVGDQPQHFGDGTRLSIL.

The J gene is TRBJ2-3, the V gene TRBV12-2; whether TRBD1, the table's D call, matches the DNA was not checked. TRBV12-2 is assigned pseudogene status. The CDR3 length is 16 residues. DNA of the CDR3: TGTGCAAGTCGCCGCAAAGCGTCCCTTAGGGGAGATACGCAGTATTTT. It yields the protein CASRRKASLRGDTQYF.

This clone was detected only once. The rearrangement joins TRBV20-1 to TRBJ2-1, with TRBD2 identical over 13 bases. CDR3 length equals 19 residues. CDR1 is DFQATT and CDR2 is SNEGSKA in the germline V gene (reference sequence). J gave up 5 bases and V 3 bases, and 16 bases lay outside the gene matches. The CDR3 DNA follows: TGCAGTGCTAGTCGTACAAGACTAGCGGGAGGTAGATTTCACAATGAGCAGTTCTTC. As protein: CSASRTRLAGGRFHNEQFF.

The CDR3 DNA is TGTGCCAGCAGTGACCTCGGACAGGGGGACTACGAGCAGTACTTC. Translating it yields CASSDLGQGDYEQYF. The chain links TRBV25-1 to TRBJ2-7; 10 bases map to TRBD1. Trimming cost V 3 bases and J 3 bases; bases outside gene matches: 5. Germline CDR1 MGHDK, CDR2 SYGVNS. This CDR3 spans 15 amino acids.

The rearrangement uses TRBV27 and TRBJ1-2; perhaps TRBD1 as D (6 bases). This CDR3 is built from 15 residues. Deletions cut 9 bases from V and 8 bases from J, with 25 bases between. CDR1 and CDR2 from the germline V gene are MNHEY and SMNVEV (reference sequence). The CDR3 region is CASRTRGRSTGGYTF. In nucleotides, the CDR3 is TGTGCCAGTCGAACCAGGGGCCGCTCCACGGGGGGCTACACCTTC.

This clone was seen once. The chain is built from TRBV24-1 and TRBJ2-3; 11 positions match TRBD2. Losses at the gene ends were 5 bases for V and 2 bases for J; bases not matched to a gene: 8. CDR1 and CDR2 from the germline V gene are KGHDR and SFDVKD. The CDR3 is 17 amino acids. The CDR3 bases are TGTGCCACCAGTGTCTCGGGACTAGCGGACCTCACAGATACGCAGTATTTT. Protein: CATSVSGLADLTDTQYF.

V and J are TRBV6-2 or TRBV6-3 and TRBJ2-2; tentative D call: TRBD1 (5 bases). V shed 5 bases and J shed 2 bases, with 15 bases lying between them. Germline-derived CDR1 and CDR2 are MNHEY and SVGEGT. CDR3 size: 16 residues. The CDR3 coding sequence is TGTGCCAGCAGTGACCCGGGTAGGGGAAACACCGGGGAGCTGTTTTTT. Translation gives CASSDPGRGNTGELFF.

The DNA for the CDR3 is TGCAGCGTTCCCCGGATGGGACAGGCAGAGCAGTTCTTC. It specifies CSVPRMGQAEQFF. This chain links TRBV29-1 with TRBJ2-1; 8 bases are shared with TRBD1. CDR1 is SQVTM, CDR2 ANQGSEA, per germline. The ends lost 5 bases at V and 10 bases at J; junction bases unmatched: 10. This CDR3 contains 13 residues.

This chain connects TRBV7-8 to TRBJ1-5; 10 nucleotides line up with TRBD1. In germline, CDR1 is SGHVS, CDR2 FQNEAQ. CDR3 size: 15 residues. J gave up 4 bases and V 4 bases, and 4 bases lay outside the gene matches. The CDR3 DNA follows: TGTGCCAGCAGCTCGAAGGACAGGGGGAATCAGCCCCAGCATTTT. It translates to CASSSKDRGNQPQHF.